This T cell receptor beta chain was documented in a study of T cell responses to AZD1222 COVID-19 vaccine. A remark on this clone: Its antigen is still unknown.

The CDR3 is 18 amino acids. The trim removed 2 bases at V and 2 bases at J, leaving 8 bases unmatched. In germline, CDR1 is MDHEN, CDR2 SYDVKM. General study points: Baseline testing showed seropositivity in only a handful of AZD1222 recipients. Females outnumbered males among donors, who were mostly white British; clonal diversity was possibly underestimated. A reported finding is that nearly half of spike-specific TCRs target unmutated variant regions.

The assay was immunoSEQ multiplex PCR, and TCRdb's table has in-frame clones only and misses some. Of 250,000 to 300,000 clones listed, almost 95% are singletons. The receptor's source is an adult who received the AZD1222 COVID-19 vaccine. The chain joins TRBV28 to TRBJ2-6; 8 bases are shared with TRBD1. Sequenced here: peripheral blood, sampled 28 days after the second AZD1222 dose. The CDR3 DNA reads as TGTGCCAGCAGTTTAAGTTTCTACAGGGGGGCTGGGGCCAACGTCCTGACTTTC. Residues: CASSLSFYRGAGANVLTF.